This T cell receptor beta chain derives from a study of sequential checkpoint blockade in melanoma. Study summary: Randomization was 1:1 between first-line nivolumab→ipilimumab and ipilimumab→nivolumab. Maintenance nivolumab came after either treatment sequence.

The CDR3 covers 13 residues. Deletions cut 4 bases from V and 4 bases from J, with 11 bases between. Germline-derived CDR1 and CDR2 are LNHDA and SQIVND (reference sequence). Only in-frame clones appear in the TCRdb table, and some are missing; sequencing was by immunoSEQ multiplex PCR. The table includes about 13,000 clones, about four fifths detected once. Treatment: randomized to nivolumab then ipilimumab (arm A) or the reverse (arm B). DNA-damaging chemotherapy had not been given to any patient beforehand. Sorted cells were live CD3+CD8+, lacking CD19 and CD56, from PBMCs. The chain is built from TRBV19 and TRBJ2-7; D might be TRBD2 (6 bases). This sample comprised CD8+ T cells sorted from blood (inferred from file names), obtained from a patient given nivolumab and ipilimumab in sequence. The clonotype originates from a human donor with melanoma. CDR3 amino acids: CASSTRDFYEQYF. CDR3 coding DNA: TGTGCCAGTAGTACACGGGACTTTTACGAGCAGTACTTC.